Each of the 19 T cell receptor beta chains below was sequenced from the same sample in a study of T-cell memory formation after mild COVID-19. A single record per CDR3 protein comes from TCRdb applying MiXCR to the 5' RACE reads. This sample has about 170,000 distinct CDR3 sequences, with 10% to 15% found just once. What was sequenced was PBMCs or a T cell subset sorted from them (not recorded which). Receptors originate from a man aged 18 to 35 who had mild COVID-19 (a few samples of this study predate the infection). Cell type and time point are not known.

The chain has TRBV4-3 and TRBJ2-1, with D hard to call. V lost 0 bases to trimming and J lost 10 bases, with 7 bases between them. The CDR3 spans 12 residues. Germline V lookup: CDR1 LGHNA, CDR2 YSLEER. CDR3 amino acids: CASSQDNREQFF. CDR3 DNA: TGCGCCAGCAGCCAAGATAACCGGGAGCAGTTCTTC.

The J gene is TRBJ1-6, the V gene TRBV18; 7 bases align to TRBD1. The germline CDR1 and CDR2 sequences are KGHSH and LQKENI. The CDR3 runs to 17 residues. V lost 2 bases to trimming and J lost 6 bases; unmatched junction nucleotides: 10. This chain's CDR3 is CASSPSNSAGGNSPLHF. The CDR3 bases are TGTGCCAGCTCACCATCGAATTCGGCAGGGGGTAATTCACCCCTCCACTTT.

This clonotype was counted only a few times. This chain uses TRBV24-1 with TRBJ2-5; D possibly corresponds to TRBD2 (6 bases). CDR1 and CDR2 from the germline V gene are KGHDR and SFDVKD. The CDR3 extends over 13 amino acids. V gave up 5 bases and J gave up 8 bases, with 14 bases separating them. This CDR3 is CATSVFVGGTQYF. The CDR3 DNA reads as TGTGCCACCAGTGTCTTTGTGGGGGGAACCCAGTACTTC.

The chain joins TRBV12-3 or TRBV12-4 to TRBJ2-1, with D possibly matching TRBD1 (5 bases). This CDR3 comprises 15 residues. The ends were cut back, 3 bases at V and 8 bases at J, with 17 bases in the middle. In nucleotides, the CDR3 is TGTGCCAGCAGTTTCGGGCAGGGTGGCTTCGATGAGCAGTTCTTC. It encodes CASSFGQGGFDEQFF.

This clonotype was counted between two and nine times. The chain is built from TRBV5-4 and TRBJ2-3; 10 bases align to TRBD1. CDR3 length: 15 residues. Trimming at V came to 4 bases and at J to 5 bases, leaving 7 bases not matched to a gene. Per the germline V gene, CDR1 is SGHNT and CDR2 is YYREEE (reference sequence). The CDR3 sequence is CASSGTGTGEDTQYF. CDR3 nucleotides: TGTGCCAGCAGCGGAACCGGGACAGGGGAAGATACGCAGTATTTT.

The gene calls are TRBV20-1 and TRBJ2-3, with 8 bases fitting TRBD1. Germline V gene data show CDR1 as DFQATT and CDR2 as SNEGSKA (reference sequence). The CDR3 totals 15 residues. With V trimmed by 2 bases and J by 0 bases, 4 bases remained unmatched. As DNA, the CDR3 is TGCAGTGCTAGAAGGACAGGGAAAAGCACAGATACGCAGTATTTT. Its translation: CSARRTGKSTDTQYF.

This clonotype was counted ten times or more. The chain recombines TRBV5-1 with TRBJ2-5, with TRBD1 matching 7 bases. The CDR3 runs 15 residues. Trimming removed 6 bases from V and 2 bases from J; junction bases left unmatched: 10. CDR1 is SGHRS and CDR2 is YFSETQ in the germline V gene. DNA for the CDR3: TGCGCCAGCACTGCCACCGGGACAGTACAAGAGACCCAGTACTTC. Protein product: CASTATGTVQETQYF.

The chain carries TRBV5-1 and TRBJ2-1; 10 nucleotides agree with TRBD1. The CDR3 is made up of 13 amino acids. Germline V CDR1 and CDR2: SGHRS, YFSETQ. CDR3 in amino acids: CASGTGVVDEQFF. Written as DNA, the CDR3 is TGCGCTAGCGGGACAGGGGTAGTGGATGAGCAGTTCTTC.

This chain connects TRBV14 to TRBJ1-1; no firm D call. CDR1 and CDR2 from the germline V gene are SGHDN and FVKESK. The V gene lost 4 bases and the J gene lost 5 bases, with 17 bases spanning the gap. The CDR3 totals 15 residues. CDR3 sequence (DNA): TGTGCCAGCAGCCCCCCGGTAGGAGACGGGACTGAAGCTTTCTTT. The encoded protein is CASSPPVGDGTEAFF.

This clonotype was seen at least ten times. The chain uses TRBV7-9 and TRBJ2-1; D is possibly TRBD2 (6 bases). Trimming shortened V by 4 bases and J by 3 bases, and 10 bases separated the two germline ends. This CDR3 comprises 14 residues. Germline V gene sequence: CDR1 SEHNR, CDR2 FQNEAQ (reference sequence). The CDR3 DNA reads as TGTGCCAGCAGCTGGGTAGCGGTCTACAATGAGCAGTTCTTC. Residues: CASSWVAVYNEQFF.

This clonotype occurred a few times. The CDR3 is CASSSQQLADTQYF. CDR3 nucleotide sequence: TGTGCCAGCAGCTCCCAGCAGTTAGCGGATACGCAGTATTTT. The V and J genes are TRBV7-9 and TRBJ2-3, with D possibly TRBD2 on 5 matching bases. Deletions cut 4 bases from V and 6 bases from J, with 14 bases between. The CDR3 loop spans 14 amino acids. The V gene's germline CDR1 is SEHNR and CDR2 FQNEAQ (reference sequence). The whole variable domain, filled in from reference TRBV7-9 and TRBJ2-3, reads DTGVSQNPRHKITKRGQNVTFRCDPISEHNRLYWYRQTLGQGPEFLTYFQNEAQLEKSRLLSDRFSAERPKGSFSTLEIQRTEQGDSAMYLCASSSQQLADTQYFGPGTRLTVL.

V usage is TRBV5-1 and J usage is TRBJ2-3; 10 positions match TRBD1. The CDR3 is 17 residues long. Trimming cost V 4 bases and J 5 bases; bases outside gene matches: 13. The germline gives CDR1 SGHRS, CDR2 YFSETQ. The CDR3 bases are TGCGCCAGCAGCACCCCGACAGGGGGCGGCCCTCGAGATACGCAGTATTTT. Residues: CASSTPTGGGPRDTQYF.

This chain uses TRBV4-1 with TRBJ1-2; 10 positions agree with TRBD1. The V gene end was trimmed by 1 base and the J gene end by 8 bases; junction bases not matched to a gene: 4. CDR1 MGHRA and CDR2 YSYEKL come from the germline V gene. The CDR3 covers 14 residues. CDR3 DNA: TGCGCCAGCAGCCAAGGACAGGGGGCGAGGGGCTACACCTTC. Protein: CASSQGQGARGYTF.

In DNA, the CDR3 is TGCGCCAGCAGCTGGGGGCCTAGCGGAGCCACAGATACGCAGTATTTT. This codes for CASSWGPSGATDTQYF. The chain carries TRBV5-1 and TRBJ2-3, with D tentatively TRBD2 (7 bases). Germline V CDR1 and CDR2: SGHRS, YFSETQ. CDR3 length: 16 amino acids. Trimming removed 3 bases at V and 2 bases at J, with 16 bases between.

This clonotype showed up just a few times. The chain is built from TRBV20-1 and TRBJ1-2; 10 nucleotides align to TRBD1. This CDR3 has 14 amino acids. The trim removed 3 bases at V and 4 bases at J, leaving 5 bases unmatched. The germline V gene encodes CDR1 DFQATT and CDR2 SNEGSKA (reference sequence). CDR3 residues: CSASGDRGGYGYTF. DNA for the CDR3: TGCAGTGCTAGCGGGGACAGGGGCGGCTATGGCTACACCTTC.

The rearrangement joins TRBV4-3 to TRBJ1-6; no clear D gene. Germline CDR1 is LGHNA and CDR2 is YSLEER. With 4 bases removed from V and 0 bases from J, the gap between germline ends came to 7 bases. CDR3 length: 15 residues. CDR3: CASSPTSSYNSPLHF. The CDR3 coding sequence is TGCGCCAGCAGCCCCACGAGCTCCTATAATTCACCCCTCCACTTT.

The chain joins TRBV2 to TRBJ2-5, with D possibly TRBD1 on 6 matching bases. The germline V gene has CDR1 SNHLY and CDR2 FYNNEI. The CDR3 sequence is 12 residues long. The V end lost 6 bases, the J end lost 5 bases, and 10 bases lay between the germline ends. CDR3 loop: CASRQGWETQYF. DNA for the CDR3: TGTGCCAGCAGACAGGGATGGGAGACCCAGTACTTC.

The gene calls are TRBV24-1 and TRBJ1-5; 7 nucleotides align to TRBD1. J was trimmed by 3 bases and V by 6 bases; bases with no gene match: 4. This CDR3 contains 14 residues. Looked up from germline, CDR1 is KGHDR and CDR2 is SFDVKD. The CDR3 DNA reads TGTGCCACCAGTCAGACAGGGTTCAATCAGCCCCAGCATTTT. It is translated as CATSQTGFNQPQHF.

The chain carries TRBV27 and TRBJ1-6; D not resolved. Germline CDR1 MNHEY, CDR2 SMNVEV (reference sequence). The CDR3 length is 20 residues. With 6 bases removed from V and 1 base from J, the gap between germline ends came to 25 bases. For the CDR3, the DNA is TGTGCCAGCAGGGGATCTGTGTCGGGCCTCCTTTATTCCTATAATTCACCCCTCCACTTT. This codes for CASRGSVSGLLYSYNSPLHF.